Listed below are T cell receptor beta chains from one sample, sequenced in a study of shared clonotypes between healthy human individuals. The repertoire was sequenced with immunoSEQ multiplex PCR; TCRdb's copy has only in-frame clones and lacks some. The data contain nearly 1 million clones, more than 75% of them singletons. The sample was memory CD4+ T cells sorted from blood. The receptors stem from a man younger than 35 in good health. Both conserved end residues are part of each CDR3. Clone size appears in some rows only: once, few, many, or a class for an expanded clone.

j_call v_call clone_size cdr3_aa
TRBJ2-7 TRBV6-5 few CASSSPGQGNSKQYF
TRBJ1-1 TRBV7-2 - CASSRTGQYNTEAFF
TRBJ2-1 TRBV7-3 - CASSLGNEQFF
TRBJ2-7 TRBV30 - CAWTFQQGREQYF
TRBJ2-1 TRBV10-3 few CAIRTSGGANEQFF
TRBJ2-1 TRBV2 few CASSESYNEQFF
TRBJ1-1 TRBV2 - CASSPGGLIAFF
TRBJ2-5 TRBV5-1 - CASSLGVQVYVETQYF
TRBJ1-5 TRBV30 few CAWSRQGTQPQHF
TRBJ2-1 TRBV28 few CASSSTKLGNNEQFF
TRBJ1-6 TRBV7-2 few CASSRGGGNSPLHF
TRBJ2-6 TRBV6-6 - CASSSPDSSGANVLTF
TRBJ2-7 TRBV5-1 - CASSLTVTYEQYF
TRBJ2-7 TRBV5-6 - CASSSATGEQYF
TRBJ2-2 TRBV29-1 once CSVLSGGNTGELFF
TRBJ2-2 TRBV7-2 - CASSPLWTNTGELFF
TRBJ2-7 TRBV11-2 few CASSPGQGLAYEQYF
TRBJ2-1 TRBV7-2 - CASSFSGRAGDNEQFF
TRBJ1-2 TRBV19 - CASSIYGTAENYGYTF
TRBJ2-6 TRBV7-2 - CASSLALPSGVLTF
TRBJ1-4 TRBV5-1 - CAREREKLFF
TRBJ2-3 TRBV9 - CASSSRDYPVPDTQYF
TRBJ2-7 TRBV18 - CASSPLGTGNTYF
TRBJ2-1 TRBV7-2 few CASSLVVGAGEQFF
TRBJ2-7 TRBV6-5 few CASRRGQLAEQYF
TRBJ2-7 TRBV2 - CASRETSGRAGEQYF
TRBJ1-5 TRBV10-3 - CAIQRSTNQPQHF
TRBJ1-4 TRBV11-2 - CASSLNLGPLTTNEKLFF
TRBJ2-5 TRBV10-3 - CAIRPNSSGGRETQYF
TRBJ2-7 TRBV6-1 - CASTRTSGNYEQYF
TRBJ2-7 TRBV18 - CASSPGSYEQYF
TRBJ2-7 TRBV11-1 - CASSPEGGRPAYEQYF
TRBJ2-7 TRBV14 - CASSPTGQGIYEQYF
TRBJ1-4 TRBV2 - CASSADRVPNEKLFF
TRBJ1-2 TRBV30 - CAWTGTGGTYGYTF
TRBJ2-7 TRBV15 many CATSRDGFREQYF
TRBJ2-3 TRBV4-3 - CASSQDRPGAGRTDTQYF
TRBJ2-2 TRBV7-9 - CASSFFGFRAGELFF
TRBJ1-5 TRBV28 - CASSALTRPQHF
TRBJ2-7 TRBV27 - CASSFVSGYEQYF
TRBJ1-2 TRBV6-6 - CASTPPGGGYGYTF
TRBJ1-1 TRBV5-1 - CASSQGLVTEAFF
TRBJ2-7 TRBV6-1 many CASTRDPTSGEQYF
TRBJ2-7 TRBV5-1 - CASSFVGPYEQYF
TRBJ2-1 TRBV28 - CASSTPGGVNEQFF
TRBJ1-2 TRBV6-1 - CASRLQGAGYGYTF
TRBJ2-1 TRBV7-2 - CASSLRPGTAGNNEQFF
TRBJ2-1 TRBV5-6 few CASSWGQGSYNEQFF